This entry describes one T cell receptor beta chain. What it binds is not known. These data belong to a study of lymphopenia after photon versus proton radiotherapy. Study observations and caveats: Relative stability marked proton patients; photon patients lost diversity and naive cells. Oligoclonal CD8+ Temra expansion after nadir drove photon patients' diversity drop.

Some clones are missing from TCRdb's copy, which holds only in-frame ones; the method was immunoSEQ multiplex PCR. The repertoire holds roughly 76,000 clones, with 80% to 95% as singletons. Per the germline V gene, CDR1 is SGHRS and CDR2 is YFSETQ. The CDR3 is 16 amino acids. V lost 0 bases and J 1 base, leaving 8 bases between the germline ends. This specimen was peripheral blood, taken from a patient treated with photon-based radiotherapy. This receptor was taken from a woman aged 40 to 50 with cholangiocarcinoma. The genes are TRBV5-1 and TRBJ2-6, with D unclear. The CDR3 coding sequence is TGCGCCAGCAGCTTGGCCGAAGTTTCTGGGGCCAACGTCCTGACTTTC. Its translation: CASSLAEVSGANVLTF.